This T cell receptor (beta chain) was recovered during a study of T cell repertoires and HLA-DP antigens. Study context: Average DNA input: roughly 0.2 ug for CD137+CD4+ sorts, 1,000 to 1,500 ng pre-culture.

Generated by immunoSEQ multiplex PCR, the TCRdb table keeps only in-frame clones and is missing some. The sample lists around 70,000 clones, roughly 77% occurring once. As concerns this clone: The antigen is not known.

Deletions cut 4 bases from V and 2 bases from J, with 14 bases between. The germline gives CDR1 SGHVS, CDR2 FQNEAQ. The CDR3 extends over 15 amino acids. Untouched CD4+ T cells were bead-isolated from PBMC at about 97.7% purity. This TCR derives from a man in his fifties or sixties in good health and CMV-seronegative. The source material was CD4+ T cells from PBMCs. The chain links TRBV7-8 to TRBJ1-2; no reliable D call. The DNA for the CDR3 is TGTGCCAGCAGCTCCCACCGGATCCCAAACTATGGCTACACCTTC. Translating it yields CASSSHRIPNYGYTF.